This record looks at one TCR beta chain sequence and its context. What it recognizes is unknown. These data originate in a study of T cells in Graves' hyperthyroidism and ophthalmopathy. In the study overall: Staff took peripheral blood when the initial diagnosis was made, before any treatment began.

V shed 6 bases, J shed 7 bases, and the junction held 17 bases outside the gene matches. Per the germline V gene, CDR1 is DFQATT and CDR2 is SNEGSKA (reference sequence). This CDR3 is built from 18 residues. Study results and limitations: Most thyroid clonotypes expanded above 0.001 appeared in blood too.

Used for diagnoses were clinical symptoms, serum thyroxine and TRAb, thyroid ultrasound and orbital computed tomography. Using RNA transcripts as the source, TCR beta CDR3 regions were amplified. The TCR CDR3 was amplified in a first-round RT-PCR using the HTBI primer set. TCRdb re-analysed the multiplex PCR reads in MiXCR, keeping a single row per CDR3 protein. Among about 600,000 distinct CDR3 sequences listed, approximately 15% were seen once. Sequencing was performed on blood. This chain links TRBV20-1 with TRBJ2-2; 13 bases are shared with TRBD2. The TCR comes from a woman aged 45 to 65 with Graves' ophthalmopathy. This chain's CDR3 is CSAPNQLAGGPIGGELFF. As DNA, the CDR3 is TGCAGTGCCCCCAACCAACTAGCGGGAGGGCCTATAGGCGGGGAGCTGTTTTTT.